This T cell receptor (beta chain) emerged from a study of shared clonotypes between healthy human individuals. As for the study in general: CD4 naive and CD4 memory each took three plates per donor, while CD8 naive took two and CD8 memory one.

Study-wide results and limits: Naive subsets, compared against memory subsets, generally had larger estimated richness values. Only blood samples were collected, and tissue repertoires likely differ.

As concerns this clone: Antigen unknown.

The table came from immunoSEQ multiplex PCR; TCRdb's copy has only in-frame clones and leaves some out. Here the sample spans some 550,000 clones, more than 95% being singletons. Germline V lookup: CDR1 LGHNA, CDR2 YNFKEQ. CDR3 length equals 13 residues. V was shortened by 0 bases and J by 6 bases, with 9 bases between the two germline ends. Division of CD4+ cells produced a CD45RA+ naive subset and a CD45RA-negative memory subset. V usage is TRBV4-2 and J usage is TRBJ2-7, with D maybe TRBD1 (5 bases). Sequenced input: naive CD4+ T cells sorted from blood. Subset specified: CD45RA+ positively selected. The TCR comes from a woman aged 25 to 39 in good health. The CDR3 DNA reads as TGTGCCAGCAGCCAAGAACAGGCTGGCGAGCAGTACTTC. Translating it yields CASSQEQAGEQYF.